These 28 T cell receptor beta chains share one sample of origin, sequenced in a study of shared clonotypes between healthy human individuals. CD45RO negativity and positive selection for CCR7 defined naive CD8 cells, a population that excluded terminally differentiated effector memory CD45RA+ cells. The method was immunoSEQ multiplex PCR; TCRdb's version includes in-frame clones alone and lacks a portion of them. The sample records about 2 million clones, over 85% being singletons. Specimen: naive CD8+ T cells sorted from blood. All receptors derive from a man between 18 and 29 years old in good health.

The CDR3 sequence is CASSSPWEETQYF. Written as DNA, the CDR3 is TGTGCCAGCTCATCGCCCTGGGAAGAGACCCAGTACTTC. The chain carries TRBV18 and TRBJ2-5; D gene uncertain. Trimming stripped 5 bases from V and 3 bases from J, with 10 bases between. Germline V gene lookup returns CDR1 KGHSH and CDR2 LQKENI. CDR3 size: 13 residues.

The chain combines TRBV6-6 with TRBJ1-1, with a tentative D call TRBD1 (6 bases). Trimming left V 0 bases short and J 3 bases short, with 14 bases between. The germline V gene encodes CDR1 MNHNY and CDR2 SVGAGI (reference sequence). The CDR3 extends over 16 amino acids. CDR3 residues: CASSYSVQGLDTEAFF. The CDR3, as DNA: TGTGCCAGCAGTTACTCGGTACAGGGTCTGGACACTGAAGCTTTCTTT.

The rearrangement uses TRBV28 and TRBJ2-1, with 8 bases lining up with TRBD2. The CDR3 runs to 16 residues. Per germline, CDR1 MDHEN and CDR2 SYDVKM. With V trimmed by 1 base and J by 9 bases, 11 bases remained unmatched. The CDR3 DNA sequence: TGTGCCAGCAGTTTATTATCGGGGGGGGAAGAGGGTGAGCAGTTCTTC. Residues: CASSLLSGGEEGEQFF.

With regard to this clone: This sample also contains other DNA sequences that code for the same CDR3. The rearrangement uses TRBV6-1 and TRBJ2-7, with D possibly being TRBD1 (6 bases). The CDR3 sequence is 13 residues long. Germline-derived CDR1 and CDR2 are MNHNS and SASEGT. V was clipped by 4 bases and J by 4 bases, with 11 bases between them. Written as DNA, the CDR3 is TGTGCCAGCAGTGTCCGGACAGCTTACGAGCAGTACTTC. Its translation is CASSVRTAYEQYF.

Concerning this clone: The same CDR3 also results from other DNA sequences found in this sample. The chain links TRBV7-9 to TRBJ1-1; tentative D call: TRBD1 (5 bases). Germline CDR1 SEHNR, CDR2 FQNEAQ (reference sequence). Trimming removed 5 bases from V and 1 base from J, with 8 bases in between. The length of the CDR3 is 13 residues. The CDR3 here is CASSVTGNTEAFF. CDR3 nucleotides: TGTGCCAGCAGCGTTACAGGGAACACTGAAGCTTTCTTT.

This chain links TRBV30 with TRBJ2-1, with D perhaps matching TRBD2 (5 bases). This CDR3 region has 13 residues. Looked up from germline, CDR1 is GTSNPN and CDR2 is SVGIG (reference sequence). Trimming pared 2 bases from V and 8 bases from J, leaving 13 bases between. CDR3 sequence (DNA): TGTGCCTGGAGTACCACCGCCGGGGATGAGCAGTTCTTC. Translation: CAWSTTAGDEQFF.

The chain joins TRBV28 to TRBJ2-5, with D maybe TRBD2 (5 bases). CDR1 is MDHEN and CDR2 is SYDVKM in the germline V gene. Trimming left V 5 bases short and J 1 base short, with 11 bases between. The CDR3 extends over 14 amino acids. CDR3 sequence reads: CASSTLRGQETQYF. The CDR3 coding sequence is TGTGCCAGCAGTACGCTCCGGGGCCAAGAGACCCAGTACTTC.

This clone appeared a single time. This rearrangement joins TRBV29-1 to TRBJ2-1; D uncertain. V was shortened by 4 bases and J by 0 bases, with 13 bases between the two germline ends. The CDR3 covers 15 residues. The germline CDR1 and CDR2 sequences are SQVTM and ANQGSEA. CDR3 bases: TGCAGCGTTGCTTCAGTTTTAAGCTCCTACAATGAGCAGTTCTTC. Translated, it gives CSVASVLSSYNEQFF.

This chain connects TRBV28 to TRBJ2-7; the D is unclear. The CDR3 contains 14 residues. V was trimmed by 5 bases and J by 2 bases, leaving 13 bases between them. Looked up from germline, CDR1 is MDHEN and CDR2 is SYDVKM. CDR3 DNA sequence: TGTGCCAGCAGTCCCACTGAATTGCCCTACGAGCAGTACTTC. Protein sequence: CASSPTELPYEQYF.

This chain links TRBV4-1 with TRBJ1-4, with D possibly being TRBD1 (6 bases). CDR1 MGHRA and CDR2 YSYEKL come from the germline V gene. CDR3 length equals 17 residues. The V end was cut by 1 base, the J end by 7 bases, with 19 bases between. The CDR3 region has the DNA TGCGCCAGCAGCCAAGCCGGAACAGGGAAGGATGGTGAAAAACTGTTTTTT. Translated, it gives CASSQAGTGKDGEKLFF.

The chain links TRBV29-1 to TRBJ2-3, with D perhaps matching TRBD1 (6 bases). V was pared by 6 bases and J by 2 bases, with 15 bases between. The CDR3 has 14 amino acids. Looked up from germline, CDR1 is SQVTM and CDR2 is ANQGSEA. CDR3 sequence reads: CSVQGSSNTDTQYF. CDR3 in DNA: TGCAGCGTACAGGGTAGCTCCAACACAGATACGCAGTATTTT.

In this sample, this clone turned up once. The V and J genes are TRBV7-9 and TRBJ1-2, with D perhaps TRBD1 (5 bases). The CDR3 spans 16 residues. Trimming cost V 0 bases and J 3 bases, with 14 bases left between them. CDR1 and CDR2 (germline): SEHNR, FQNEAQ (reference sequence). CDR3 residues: CASSLAREGFHYGYTF. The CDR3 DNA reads TGTGCCAGCAGCTTAGCGCGGGAGGGGTTCCACTATGGCTACACCTTC.

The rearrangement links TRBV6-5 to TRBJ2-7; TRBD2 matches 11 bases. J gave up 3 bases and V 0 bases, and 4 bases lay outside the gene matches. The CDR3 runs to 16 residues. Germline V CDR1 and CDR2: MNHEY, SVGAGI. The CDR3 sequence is CASSYSTSGRSYEQYF. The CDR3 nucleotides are TGTGCCAGCAGTTACTCCACTAGCGGGAGAAGCTACGAGCAGTACTTC.

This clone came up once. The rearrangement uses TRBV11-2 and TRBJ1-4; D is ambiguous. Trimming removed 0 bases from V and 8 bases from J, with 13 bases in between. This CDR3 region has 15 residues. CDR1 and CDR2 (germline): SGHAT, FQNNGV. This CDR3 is CASSLEFSPKEKLFF. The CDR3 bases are TGTGCCAGCAGCTTAGAGTTTAGCCCGAAGGAAAAACTGTTTTTT.

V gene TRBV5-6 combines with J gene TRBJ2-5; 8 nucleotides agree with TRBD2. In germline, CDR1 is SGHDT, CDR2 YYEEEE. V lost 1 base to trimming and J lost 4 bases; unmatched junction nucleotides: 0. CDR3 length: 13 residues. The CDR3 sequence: CASSLTSGETQYF. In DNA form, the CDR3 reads TGTGCCAGCAGCTTGACTAGCGGAGAGACCCAGTACTTC.

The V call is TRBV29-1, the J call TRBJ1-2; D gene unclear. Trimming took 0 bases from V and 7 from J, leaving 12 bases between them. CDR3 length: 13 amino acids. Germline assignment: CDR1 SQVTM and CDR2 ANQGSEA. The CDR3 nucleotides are TGCAGCGTTGAAGATTCGGGGTTAGTTGGCTACACCTTC. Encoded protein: CSVEDSGLVGYTF.

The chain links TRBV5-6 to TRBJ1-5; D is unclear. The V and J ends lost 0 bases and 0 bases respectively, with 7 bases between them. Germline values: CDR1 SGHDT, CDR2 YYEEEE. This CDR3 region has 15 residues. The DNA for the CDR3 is TGTGCCAGCAGCTTGGCGACGGATAGCAATCAGCCCCAGCATTTT. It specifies CASSLATDSNQPQHF.

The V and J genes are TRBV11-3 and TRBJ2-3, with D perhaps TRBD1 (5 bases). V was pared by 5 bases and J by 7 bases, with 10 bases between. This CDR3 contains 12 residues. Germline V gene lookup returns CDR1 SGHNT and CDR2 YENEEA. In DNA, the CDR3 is TGTGCCAGCAGCGAAGGGGATCATACGCAGTATTTT. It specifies CASSEGDHTQYF.

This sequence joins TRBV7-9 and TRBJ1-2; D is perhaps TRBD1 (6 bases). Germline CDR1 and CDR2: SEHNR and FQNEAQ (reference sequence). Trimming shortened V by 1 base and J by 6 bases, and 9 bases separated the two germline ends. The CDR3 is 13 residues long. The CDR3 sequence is CASSLEQGDGYTF. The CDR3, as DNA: TGTGCCAGCAGCTTAGAACAGGGTGATGGCTACACCTTC.

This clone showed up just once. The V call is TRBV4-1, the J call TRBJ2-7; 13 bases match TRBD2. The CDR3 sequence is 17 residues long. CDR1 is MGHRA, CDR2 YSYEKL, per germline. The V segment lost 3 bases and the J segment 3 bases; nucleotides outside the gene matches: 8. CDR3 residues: CASSQILAGGQDYEQYF. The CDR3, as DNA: TGCGCCAGCAGCCAGATACTAGCGGGGGGGCAAGACTACGAGCAGTACTTC.

DNA for the CDR3: TGTGCCAGCAGGGACGATACACTAGTCCCGACGAACACCGGGGAGCTGTTTTTT. It is translated as CASRDDTLVPTNTGELFF. The gene calls are TRBV2 and TRBJ2-2; tentatively, D is TRBD2 (5 bases). This CDR3 comprises 18 residues. The V gene's germline CDR1 is SNHLY and CDR2 FYNNEI. The V end was cut by 6 bases, the J end by 0 bases, with 20 bases between.

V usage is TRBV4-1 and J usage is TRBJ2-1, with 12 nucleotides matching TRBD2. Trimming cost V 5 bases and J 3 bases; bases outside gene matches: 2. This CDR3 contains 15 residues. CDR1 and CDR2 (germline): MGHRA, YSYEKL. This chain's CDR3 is CASSETSGGYNEQFF. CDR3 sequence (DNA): TGCGCCAGCAGCGAGACTAGCGGGGGCTACAATGAGCAGTTCTTC.

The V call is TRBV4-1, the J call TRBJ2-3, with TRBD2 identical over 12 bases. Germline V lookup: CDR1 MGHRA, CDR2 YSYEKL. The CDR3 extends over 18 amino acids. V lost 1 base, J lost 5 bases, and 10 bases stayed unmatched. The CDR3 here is CASSQVLAGGEAQDTQYF. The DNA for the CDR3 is TGCGCCAGCAGCCAAGTTCTAGCGGGGGGGGAAGCACAAGATACGCAGTATTTT.

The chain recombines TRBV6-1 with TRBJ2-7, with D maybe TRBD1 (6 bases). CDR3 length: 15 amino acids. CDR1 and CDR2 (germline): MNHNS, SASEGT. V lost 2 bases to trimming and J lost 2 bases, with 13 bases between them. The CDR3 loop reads CASSELARGTYEQYF. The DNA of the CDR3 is TGTGCCAGCAGTGAACTGGCAAGGGGGACCTACGAGCAGTACTTC.

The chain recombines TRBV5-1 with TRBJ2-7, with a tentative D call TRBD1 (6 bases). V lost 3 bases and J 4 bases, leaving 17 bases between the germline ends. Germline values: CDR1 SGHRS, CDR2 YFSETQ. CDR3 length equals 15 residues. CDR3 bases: TGCGCCAGCAGCTGGGGGTACAGGGTTCCGTACGAGCAGTACTTC. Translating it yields CASSWGYRVPYEQYF. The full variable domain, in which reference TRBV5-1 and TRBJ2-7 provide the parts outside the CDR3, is KAGVTQTPRYLIKTRGQQVTLSCSPISGHRSVSWYQQTPGQGLQFLFEYFSETQRNKGNFPGRFSGRQFSNSRSEMNVSTLELGDSALYLCASSWGYRVPYEQYFGPGTRLTVT.

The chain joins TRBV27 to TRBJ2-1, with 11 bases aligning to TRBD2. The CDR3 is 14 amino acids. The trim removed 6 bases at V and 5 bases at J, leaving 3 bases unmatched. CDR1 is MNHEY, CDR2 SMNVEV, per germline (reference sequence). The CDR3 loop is CASRLLAGDNEQFF. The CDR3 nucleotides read TGTGCCAGCAGGTTACTAGCGGGAGACAATGAGCAGTTCTTC.

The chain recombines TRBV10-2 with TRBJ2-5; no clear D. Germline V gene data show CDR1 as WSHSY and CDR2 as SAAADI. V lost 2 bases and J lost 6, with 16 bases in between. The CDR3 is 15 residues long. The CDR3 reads CASSEPWQIMKTQYF. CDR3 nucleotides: TGCGCCAGCAGTGAGCCGTGGCAGATCATGAAGACCCAGTACTTC.

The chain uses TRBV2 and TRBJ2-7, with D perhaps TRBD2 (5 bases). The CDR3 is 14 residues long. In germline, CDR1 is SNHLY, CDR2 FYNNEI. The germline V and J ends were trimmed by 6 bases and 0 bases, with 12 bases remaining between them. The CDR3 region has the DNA TGTGCCAGCAGGGTACTAGTGACCTCCTACGAGCAGTACTTC. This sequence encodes CASRVLVTSYEQYF. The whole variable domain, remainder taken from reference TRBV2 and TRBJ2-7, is EPEVTQTPSHQVTQMGQEVILRCVPISNHLYFYWYRQILGQKVEFLVSFYNNEISEKSEIFDDQFSVERPDGSNFTLKIRSTKLEDSAMYFCASRVLVTSYEQYFGPGTRLTVT.